A single sample is the source of the 23 T cell receptor beta chains below, sequenced in a study of blood T cell repertoires in COVID-19. Here immunoSEQ multiplex PCR was the method, and the copy in TCRdb shows in-frame clones only, minus some. The repertoire has approximately 210,000 clones, about 89% of them found once; the top ten carry roughly 8.4%. What was sequenced was PBMCs or T cells enriched from blood (not recorded which). The origin of the receptors is a woman younger than 35 who had recovered from COVID-19.

The chain combines TRBV7-2 with TRBJ2-7, with D uncertain. The CDR3 loop spans 14 amino acids. The germline gives CDR1 SGHTA, CDR2 FQGNSA. With 5 bases removed from V and 5 bases from J, the gap between germline ends came to 16 bases. The CDR3: CASSPLGSRDEQYF. The CDR3 DNA is TGTGCCAGCAGCCCTCTAGGATCTCGGGACGAGCAGTACTTC.

The chain uses TRBV27 and TRBJ2-1; tentative D call: TRBD2 (5 bases). Germline CDR1 reads MNHEY; CDR2 reads SMNVEV (reference sequence). The length of the CDR3 is 16 residues. Trimming took off 3 bases at V and 0 bases at J, with 12 bases between the two ends. The CDR3 bases are TGTGCCAGCAGTTTCGAGGGCGCGAGCTCCTACAATGAGCAGTTCTTC. Its protein product is CASSFEGASSYNEQFF.

The chain uses TRBV6-2 or TRBV6-3 and TRBJ2-1, with D possibly TRBD1 on 5 matching bases. This CDR3 comprises 13 residues. V dropped 5 bases and J dropped 9 bases, with 14 bases sitting between them. The germline V gene has CDR1 MNHEY and CDR2 SVGEGT. CDR3 DNA sequence: TGTGCCAGCAGTCCGACAGCAGGTGGTGAGCAGTTCTTC. Translation: CASSPTAGGEQFF.

The chain links TRBV2 to TRBJ1-1; 8 nucleotides line up with TRBD1. This CDR3 is built from 17 residues. Germline assignment: CDR1 SNHLY and CDR2 FYNNEI. The junction had 11 bases not matched to a gene; V was cut back by 0 bases and J by 5 bases. CDR3 DNA: TGTGCCAGCAGTGAAGCCCGGACAGGGACGTGGGGAACTGAAGCTTTCTTT. As protein: CASSEARTGTWGTEAFF. Full variable domain (rest looked up from reference TRBV2 and TRBJ1-1): EPEVTQTPSHQVTQMGQEVILRCVPISNHLYFYWYRQILGQKVEFLVSFYNNEISEKSEIFDDQFSVERPDGSNFTLKIRSTKLEDSAMYFCASSEARTGTWGTEAFFGQGTRLTVV.

The rearrangement uses TRBV19 and TRBJ1-3; the D is unclear. V lost 7 bases and J lost 0, with 10 bases in between. The CDR3 runs to 14 residues. Germline V gives CDR1 LNHDA, CDR2 SQIVND (reference sequence). The CDR3 DNA follows: TGTGCCAGTACCTTGACATTCTCTGGAAACACCATATATTTT. Translation gives CASTLTFSGNTIYF.

This rearrangement joins TRBV5-4 to TRBJ1-4; D is ambiguous. V was pared by 2 bases and J by 10 bases, with 12 bases between. Germline V gene sequence: CDR1 SGHNT, CDR2 YYREEE (reference sequence). This CDR3 has 13 residues. CDR3 sequence (DNA): TGTGCCAGCAGCTTTTTGGGTGCGGGAAAACTGTTTTTT. Its translation is CASSFLGAGKLFF.

The chain has TRBV9 and TRBJ1-1; D is unclear. V was clipped by 3 bases and J by 2 bases, with 14 bases between them. Germline V lookup: CDR1 SGDLS, CDR2 YYNGEE. CDR3 length: 15 amino acids. The CDR3: CASSALAGGNTEAFF. In DNA, the CDR3 is TGTGCCAGCAGCGCCCTGGCAGGAGGTAACACTGAAGCTTTCTTT.

In nucleotides, the CDR3 is TGTGCCAGCAGTGCGGGGACAGGGGGCTTTGAAAAACTGTTTTTT. Protein sequence: CASSAGTGGFEKLFF. V is TRBV2 and J is TRBJ1-4; 12 bases fit TRBD1. The CDR3 contains 15 residues. V trimming: 4 bases; J trimming: 7 bases; junction bases outside the gene matches: 4. Germline CDR1 is SNHLY and CDR2 is FYNNEI.

The chain is built from TRBV19 and TRBJ2-5; TRBD2 is a possible D gene (6 bases). The CDR3 is made up of 12 amino acids. Germline CDR1 reads LNHDA; CDR2 reads SQIVND (reference sequence). The ends were cut back, 6 bases at V and 5 bases at J, with 10 bases in the middle. CDR3 amino acids: CASRQSGETQYF. The CDR3 DNA is TGTGCCAGTAGGCAAAGCGGGGAGACCCAGTACTTC.

The chain combines TRBV28 with TRBJ2-7; TRBD2 matches 8 bases. V shed 2 bases and J 3 bases; nucleotides not matched to a gene: 18. Germline V gives CDR1 MDHEN, CDR2 SYDVKM. The length of the CDR3 is 19 residues. CDR3 sequence: CASSLPSGLVIGALYEQYF. In DNA form, the CDR3 reads TGTGCCAGCAGTTTACCTTCGGGACTAGTCATTGGAGCCCTCTACGAGCAGTACTTC.

The chain employs TRBV7-9 and TRBJ1-6, with D possibly matching TRBD1 (6 bases). CDR3 length: 16 amino acids. Germline V gene data show CDR1 as SEHNR and CDR2 as FQNEAQ (reference sequence). V dropped 7 bases and J dropped 7 bases, with 20 bases sitting between them. This CDR3 reads CASTPSPGQPNSPLHF. CDR3 DNA sequence: TGTGCCAGCACCCCCTCGCCTGGACAGCCGAATTCACCCCTCCACTTT.

V gene TRBV7-9 combines with J gene TRBJ2-7; possibly TRBD2 for D (8 bases). Trimming left V 5 bases short and J 7 bases short, with 18 bases between. Germline V gives CDR1 SEHNR, CDR2 FQNEAQ (reference sequence). This CDR3 comprises 14 residues. The CDR3 sequence: CASSPGGGQGEQYF. CDR3 coding DNA: TGTGCCAGCAGCCCGGGAGGGGGCCAGGGTGAGCAGTACTTC. The entire variable domain, with the rest obtained from reference TRBV7-9 and TRBJ2-7, is as follows: DTGVSQNPRHKITKRGQNVTFRCDPISEHNRLYWYRQTLGQGPEFLTYFQNEAQLEKSRLLSDRFSAERPKGSFSTLEIQRTEQGDSAMYLCASSPGGGQGEQYFGPGTRLTVT.

The V gene is TRBV9, the J gene TRBJ1-6; 9 positions match TRBD1. CDR1 SGDLS and CDR2 YYNGEE come from the germline V gene. This CDR3 is built from 16 residues. J gave up 2 bases and V 3 bases, and 3 bases lay outside the gene matches. The DNA for the CDR3 is TGTGCCAGCAGCGCACAGGGGGCGGCCTATAATTCACCCCTCCACTTT. Translating it yields CASSAQGAAYNSPLHF. Filled out from reference TRBV9 and TRBJ1-6, the complete variable domain reads DSGVTQTPKHLITATGQRVTLRCSPRSGDLSVYWYQQSLDQGLQFLIQYYNGEERAKGNILERFSAQQFPDLHSELNLSSLELGDSALYFCASSAQGAAYNSPLHFGNGTRLTVT.

The genes are TRBV10-3 and TRBJ1-1; D is possibly TRBD1 (6 bases). V was trimmed by 2 bases and J by 1 base, leaving 11 bases between them. The CDR3 runs to 15 residues. Looked up from germline, CDR1 is ENHRY and CDR2 is SYGVKD. Written as DNA, the CDR3 is TGTGCCATCAGTGAGATACAGGGCAGGAACACTGAAGCTTTCTTT. Protein product: CAISEIQGRNTEAFF.

The DNA for the CDR3 is TGTGCCAGCACCCAGAGCCCTCGGATAAACAGGGGCTTAGTTCATTTT. It is translated as CASTQSPRINRGLVHF. The V and J genes are TRBV28 and TRBJ1-5; 7 positions match TRBD1. The CDR3 spans 16 residues. With 7 bases clipped from V and 16 bases from J, the junction kept 25 bases outside the gene matches. Germline V gene sequence: CDR1 MDHEN, CDR2 SYDVKM.

The J gene is TRBJ2-2, the V gene TRBV6-6; no clear D. The germline V and J ends were trimmed by 7 bases and 2 bases, with 11 bases remaining between them. Germline assignment: CDR1 MNHNY and CDR2 SVGAGI (reference sequence). The CDR3 covers 14 residues. As DNA, the CDR3 is TGTGCCAGCATGAGAGAGACTAACACCGGGGAGCTGTTTTTT. Its protein is CASMRETNTGELFF.

The genes are TRBV28 and TRBJ1-2; TRBD1 aligns across 9 bases. The CDR3 covers 14 residues. Germline loops: CDR1 MDHEN, CDR2 SYDVKM. V shed 7 bases, J shed 7 bases, and the junction held 10 bases outside the gene matches. CDR3 sequence reads: CASKSGQGGSGYTF. In nucleotides, the CDR3 is TGTGCCAGCAAGTCGGGACAGGGAGGTAGTGGCTACACCTTC.

CDR3 nucleotide sequence: TGTGCCAGCAGCGTGACAGGGGCGGAAGGCTACACCTTC. It translates to CASSVTGAEGYTF. The V and J genes are TRBV6-5 and TRBJ1-2, with TRBD1 matching over 8 bases. The CDR3 totals 13 residues. V lost 6 bases to trimming and J lost 8 bases; unmatched junction nucleotides: 8. Per germline, CDR1 MNHEY and CDR2 SVGAGI.

The chain has TRBV7-2 and TRBJ1-4; 7 bases align to TRBD1. V shed 2 bases, J shed 0 bases, and the junction held 6 bases outside the gene matches. Germline loops: CDR1 SGHTA, CDR2 FQGNSA. This CDR3 contains 17 residues. In DNA form, the CDR3 reads TGTGCCAGCAGCTTACGGTACAGGGGCGCAACTAATGAAAAACTGTTTTTT. The encoded protein is CASSLRYRGATNEKLFF.

This rearrangement joins TRBV9 to TRBJ1-2, with TRBD1 matching over 8 bases. V was pared by 4 bases and J by 3 bases, with 5 bases of the junction left unmatched. The CDR3 has 14 residues. CDR1 and CDR2 (germline): SGDLS, YYNGEE. Here the CDR3 DNA reads TGTGCCAGCAGCACAGGGGGGACCTACTATGGCTACACCTTC. Its translation: CASSTGGTYYGYTF.

The CDR3 DNA reads TGTGCCAGCAGTTATCTACAGTCGAACACTGAAGCTTTCTTT. Translation gives CASSYLQSNTEAFF. The V and J genes are TRBV6-5 and TRBJ1-1; D gene unclear. V was trimmed by 3 bases and J by 1 base, leaving 9 bases between them. The CDR3 has 14 amino acids. The germline V gene has CDR1 MNHEY and CDR2 SVGAGI.

This rearrangement joins TRBV30 to TRBJ1-1, with 7 bases aligning to TRBD1. CDR3 length: 13 residues. Germline V gene data show CDR1 as GTSNPN and CDR2 as SVGIG (reference sequence). The trim removed 3 bases at V and 4 bases at J, leaving 5 bases unmatched. The CDR3 region is CAWRLGGGTEAFF. In DNA form, the CDR3 reads TGTGCCTGGAGGTTAGGGGGCGGCACTGAAGCTTTCTTT.

This sequence joins TRBV5-5 and TRBJ2-5; 8 bases are shared with TRBD2. This CDR3 has 16 residues. Germline values: CDR1 SGHKS, CDR2 YYEKEE (reference sequence). The V segment lost 4 bases and the J segment 2 bases; nucleotides outside the gene matches: 10. The CDR3 here is CASSLRTAGGQETQYF. Here the CDR3 DNA reads TGTGCCAGCAGCCTCCGGACCGCGGGGGGACAAGAGACCCAGTACTTC.